A single sample is the source of the 24 T cell receptor beta chains below, sequenced in a study of blood T cell repertoires in COVID-19. This table comes from immunoSEQ multiplex PCR, and its TCRdb copy is limited to in-frame clones, with some not included. Among around 160,000 clones listed, about 90% were seen once. The specimen was peripheral blood. These receptors originate from a human donor in a cohort sampled during active COVID-19.

J is TRBJ2-7 and V is TRBV11-3; D gene uncertain. Germline V lookup: CDR1 SGHNT, CDR2 YENEEA. V was shortened by 6 bases and J by 7 bases, with 10 bases between the two germline ends. There are 11 residues in the CDR3. CDR3 nucleotide sequence: TGTGCCAGCAGACTAAACAAGGAGCAGTACTTC. Protein product: CASRLNKEQYF.

This sequence joins TRBV15 and TRBJ2-7; D possibly corresponds to TRBD1 (5 bases). The V end was cut by 2 bases, the J end by 3 bases, with 23 bases between. Germline CDR1 and CDR2: LNHNV and YYDKDF (reference sequence). This CDR3 is built from 18 residues. The CDR3 DNA follows: TGTGCCACCAGCAGAAGATCTATTCTAGGGGCGCTTCGCTACGAGCAGTACTTC. It codes for CATSRRSILGALRYEQYF.

The chain couples TRBV7-2 to TRBJ1-2; the match to TRBD1 covers 7 bases. CDR1 and CDR2 from the germline V gene are SGHTA and FQGNSA. V gave up 2 bases and J gave up 2 bases; unmatched junction bases: 5. The CDR3 runs to 15 residues. The CDR3 reads CASSLTTGENYGYTF. The CDR3 DNA sequence: TGTGCCAGCAGCTTAACAACAGGGGAGAACTATGGCTACACCTTC.

This chain connects TRBV3-1 (or the pseudogene TRBV3-2) to TRBJ2-1; possible D gene TRBD2, 6 bases. V lost 4 bases to trimming and J lost 7 bases, with 14 bases between them. Germline CDR1 is LGHDT and CDR2 is YNNKEL (reference sequence). The CDR3 length is 14 residues. Written as DNA, the CDR3 is TGTGCCAGCAGCCGGAGGGATGGGTGGAATGAGCAGTTCTTC. Residues: CASSRRDGWNEQFF.

This chain joins TRBV28 and TRBJ1-5; D is possibly TRBD1 (5 bases). With 7 bases removed from V and 0 bases from J, the gap between germline ends came to 16 bases. The CDR3 length is 16 residues. Germline-derived CDR1 and CDR2 are MDHEN and SYDVKM. The CDR3 sequence is CASIAGSLYSNQPQHF. The CDR3, as DNA: TGTGCCAGCATCGCAGGGTCCCTATATAGCAATCAGCCCCAGCATTTT. The entire variable domain, with the rest obtained from reference TRBV28 and TRBJ1-5, is as follows: DVKVTQSSRYLVKRTGEKVFLECVQDMDHENMFWYRQDPGLGLRLIYFSYDVKMKEKGDIPEGYSVSREKKERFSLILESASTNQTSMYLCASIAGSLYSNQPQHFGDGTRLSIL.

The V call is TRBV7-9, the J call TRBJ2-7; no clear D. Per germline, CDR1 SEHNR and CDR2 FQNEAQ (reference sequence). Between the trimmed V and J ends, which lost 3 bases and 0 bases, there was a span of 12 bases. The CDR3 is 15 amino acids. The CDR3 loop reads CASSFRYSDSYEQYF. In DNA, the CDR3 is TGTGCCAGCAGCTTTCGGTACAGTGACTCCTACGAGCAGTACTTC.

The chain has TRBV27 and TRBJ2-1, with D perhaps TRBD1 (6 bases). CDR1 and CDR2 (germline): MNHEY, SMNVEV (reference sequence). The CDR3 contains 18 residues. Trimming shortened V by 6 bases and J by 2 bases, and 23 bases separated the two germline ends. In nucleotides, the CDR3 is TGTGCCAGCAGCTCGGAAGGGTCAGGGGTCATAACCTACAATGAGCAGTTCTTC. Translated, it gives CASSSEGSGVITYNEQFF.

The CDR3 nucleotides are TGCGCCAGCAGCAGAACAGGGGACTATGGCTACACCTTC. This gives the protein CASSRTGDYGYTF. The chain links TRBV4-1 to TRBJ1-2, with 7 bases fitting TRBD1. With V trimmed by 5 bases and J by 3 bases, 3 bases remained unmatched. Germline CDR1 is MGHRA and CDR2 is YSYEKL. This CDR3 is 13 amino acids long.

The rearrangement links TRBV18 to TRBJ1-1; no definite D call. V gave up 6 bases and J gave up 5 bases, with 16 bases separating them. CDR3 length: 14 residues. CDR1 is KGHSH, CDR2 LQKENI, per germline. The CDR3 region is CASSPGSLGTEAFF. DNA of the CDR3: TGTGCCAGCTCCCCAGGTAGCCTTGGAACTGAAGCTTTCTTT.

V usage is TRBV12-3 or TRBV12-4 and J usage is TRBJ1-2; D not certain. Trimming cost V 6 bases and J 4 bases, with 6 bases left between them. There are 11 residues in the CDR3. Written as DNA, the CDR3 is TGTGCCAGCAGGCTAACCTATGGCTACACCTTC. As protein: CASRLTYGYTF.

This chain uses TRBV20-1 with TRBJ1-2, with a possible D match to TRBD1 (6 bases). CDR3 length: 11 residues. The V and J ends lost 5 bases and 6 bases respectively, with 10 bases between them. CDR1 DFQATT and CDR2 SNEGSKA come from the germline V gene (reference sequence). The CDR3 loop is CSAGRQDGYTF. The CDR3 DNA follows: TGCAGTGCTGGGAGACAGGATGGCTACACCTTC.

The gene calls are TRBV5-5 and TRBJ2-7, with TRBD1 identical over 8 bases. The junction had 6 bases not matched to a gene; V was cut back by 3 bases and J by 1 base. CDR1 is SGHKS, CDR2 YYEKEE, per germline (reference sequence). This CDR3 contains 15 residues. CDR3 coding DNA: TGTGCCAGCAGCTCCTCGACAGGGGCTTCCTACGAGCAGTACTTC. This codes for CASSSSTGASYEQYF.

This sequence joins TRBV7-9 and TRBJ1-6; the D is unclear. Trimming stripped 3 bases from V and 11 bases from J, with 14 bases between. Per germline, CDR1 SEHNR and CDR2 FQNEAQ (reference sequence). The CDR3 runs to 14 residues. The CDR3 is CASSLDRLATPLHF. The CDR3 DNA follows: TGTGCCAGCAGCTTGGATAGGCTAGCGACACCCCTCCACTTT.

The V and J genes are TRBV7-2 and TRBJ2-5, with D hard to call. The CDR3 extends over 13 amino acids. Germline V gives CDR1 SGHTA, CDR2 FQGNSA. Trimming pared 3 bases from V and 4 bases from J, leaving 9 bases between. Here the CDR3 reads CASSFSQGETQYF. As DNA, the CDR3 is TGTGCCAGCAGCTTTAGCCAAGGAGAGACCCAGTACTTC.

The rearrangement joins TRBV6-6 to TRBJ2-1; the D gene is possibly TRBD2 (6 bases). Between the trimmed V and J ends, which lost 5 bases and 6 bases, there was a span of 32 bases. The CDR3 contains 20 residues. The V gene's germline CDR1 is MNHNY and CDR2 SVGAGI (reference sequence). The CDR3 sequence is CASSPAGYMRGWQVVNEQFF. The CDR3 nucleotides read TGTGCCAGCAGTCCGGCTGGCTATATGCGGGGCTGGCAAGTGGTCAATGAGCAGTTCTTC.

The V call is TRBV2, the J call TRBJ2-7; 8 bases match TRBD2. From germline, CDR1 is SNHLY and CDR2 FYNNEI. There are 16 residues in the CDR3. After removal of 6 bases from V and 2 bases from J, the junction contained 12 bases not matched to a gene. The CDR3 bases are TGTGCCAGCAGCCTAGCGATGGCGGGAGGCGCCTACGAGCAGTACTTC. Residues: CASSLAMAGGAYEQYF.

CDR3 nucleotides: TGCGCCAGCAGCTTGGGCCTAGCGGGGCGGCAAACCTTGCCCACCTACGAGCAGTACTTC. Translating gives CASSLGLAGRQTLPTYEQYF. The rearrangement links TRBV5-1 to TRBJ2-7, with 9 bases fitting TRBD2. The germline gives CDR1 SGHRS, CDR2 YFSETQ. With V trimmed by 0 bases and J by 2 bases, 18 bases remained unmatched. The CDR3 has 20 residues.

This chain joins TRBV11-2 and TRBJ2-1; D is perhaps TRBD1 (5 bases). The CDR3 consists of 13 residues. V gave up 3 bases and J gave up 5 bases, with 8 bases separating them. The germline CDR1 and CDR2 sequences are SGHAT and FQNNGV. The CDR3 DNA follows: TGTGCCAGCAGCTTGCAGGGCCACAATGAGCAGTTCTTC. It specifies CASSLQGHNEQFF.

The rearrangement uses TRBV9 and TRBJ2-3, with 11 bases lining up with TRBD2. V was pared by 3 bases and J by 7 bases, with 13 bases of the junction left unmatched. Germline assignment: CDR1 SGDLS and CDR2 YYNGEE. CDR3 length equals 17 residues. CDR3 in amino acids: CASSGGGLAAYFNTQYF. The CDR3 region has the DNA TGTGCCAGCAGCGGTGGGGGACTAGCGGCCTACTTTAATACGCAGTATTTT.

This chain links TRBV4-1 with TRBJ2-7, with 8 positions matching TRBD2. J lost 7 bases, V lost 5 bases, and 19 bases had no gene match. Looked up from germline, CDR1 is MGHRA and CDR2 is YSYEKL. The CDR3 runs to 17 residues. This CDR3 is CASSGAPVSPGLGEQYF. In DNA, the CDR3 is TGCGCCAGCAGCGGGGCTCCTGTGTCCCCGGGACTAGGGGAGCAGTACTTC.

This sequence joins TRBV6-5 and TRBJ2-2, with D possibly matching TRBD1 (5 bases). This CDR3 has 13 amino acids. Germline V lookup: CDR1 MNHEY, CDR2 SVGAGI. V was cut by 10 bases and J by 4 bases, with 13 bases left in between. This CDR3 reads CAISQGLTGELFF. The CDR3 DNA sequence: TGTGCCATATCGCAGGGCCTCACCGGGGAGCTGTTTTTT.

This rearrangement joins TRBV7-2 to TRBJ2-1; D may be TRBD2 (5 bases). V gave up 3 bases and J gave up 5 bases, with 11 bases separating them. This CDR3 has 14 residues. Germline V gives CDR1 SGHTA, CDR2 FQGNSA. CDR3 in amino acids: CASSFRGLDNEQFF. Written as DNA, the CDR3 is TGTGCCAGCAGCTTTCGGGGTTTGGACAATGAGCAGTTCTTC. Combining the CDR3 with reference TRBV7-2 and TRBJ2-1 gives the whole variable domain GAGVSQSPSNKVTEKGKDVELRCDPISGHTALYWYRQSLGQGLEFLIYFQGNSAPDKSGLPSDRFSAERTGGSVSTLTIQRTQQEDSAVYLCASSFRGLDNEQFFGPGTRLTVL.

The chain carries TRBV4-3 and TRBJ2-3; 12 nucleotides match TRBD2. V shed 3 bases, J shed 3 bases, and the junction held 7 bases outside the gene matches. There are 17 residues in the CDR3. Germline V gene lookup returns CDR1 LGHNA and CDR2 YSLEER. CDR3 amino acids: CASSHTLAGGRTDTQYF. DNA for the CDR3: TGCGCCAGCAGCCATACTCTAGCGGGGGGGCGGACAGATACGCAGTATTTT.

The V and J genes are TRBV7-3 and TRBJ1-1; perhaps TRBD1 as D (6 bases). Germline CDR1 reads SGHTA; CDR2 reads FQGTGA. The V gene lost 0 bases and the J gene lost 8 bases, with 10 bases spanning the gap. The CDR3 is made up of 13 amino acids. Here the CDR3 DNA reads TGTGCCAGCAGCTTAACCAGACAGGCCGAAGCTTTCTTT. Translated: CASSLTRQAEAFF.